What follows are 21 T cell receptor beta chains derived from one specimen sequenced in a study of T cell responses to AZD1222 COVID-19 vaccine. Some clones are missing from TCRdb's copy, which holds only in-frame ones; the method was immunoSEQ multiplex PCR. The sample carries tens of thousands of clones, 90% recorded once. The sample was peripheral blood, taken on day 0 of AZD1222 vaccination. The receptors originated from an adult in good health.

The V call is TRBV7-9, the J call TRBJ1-2; D is unclear. This CDR3 has 16 amino acids. V was shortened by 0 bases and J by 7 bases, with 18 bases between the two germline ends. CDR1 and CDR2 from the germline V gene are SEHNR and FQNEAQ (reference sequence). The CDR3 spells CASSLAGISPIFGYTF. The CDR3 bases are TGTGCCAGCAGCTTAGCGGGGATTTCCCCCATATTTGGCTACACCTTC.

This clone was picked up one time. This rearrangement joins TRBV4-3 to TRBJ2-3; tentative D call: TRBD2 (5 bases). This CDR3 has 16 residues. The germline V and J ends were trimmed by 0 bases and 1 base, with 11 bases remaining between them. The germline gives CDR1 LGHNA, CDR2 YSLEER. The CDR3 spells CASSQESSGGTDTQYF. CDR3 in DNA: TGCGCCAGCAGCCAAGAGAGCTCCGGGGGCACAGATACGCAGTATTTT.

The chain has TRBV27 and TRBJ1-5; D may be TRBD1 (5 bases). Trimming shortened V by 3 bases and J by 4 bases, and 16 bases separated the two germline ends. The CDR3 totals 16 residues. Germline values: CDR1 MNHEY, CDR2 SMNVEV (reference sequence). The CDR3 DNA sequence: TGTGCCAGCAGTTTTTTAGTCAGGGATCCTAATCAGCCCCAGCATTTT. Translated: CASSFLVRDPNQPQHF.

J is TRBJ2-1 and V is TRBV7-8; D possibly corresponds to TRBD2 (6 bases). This CDR3 has 13 residues. Germline assignment: CDR1 SGHVS and CDR2 FQNEAQ. Between the trimmed V and J ends, which lost 0 bases and 9 bases, there was a span of 9 bases. The CDR3 here is CASSLARRGEQFF. The CDR3 nucleotides read TGTGCCAGCAGCTTAGCGAGGAGGGGTGAGCAGTTCTTC. Combining the CDR3 with reference TRBV7-8 and TRBJ2-1 gives the whole variable domain GAGVSQSPRYKVAKRGQDVALRCDPISGHVSLFWYQQALGQGPEFLTYFQNEAQLDKSGLPSDRFFAERPEGSVSTLKIQRTQQEDSAVYLCASSLARRGEQFFGPGTRLTVL.

The V gene is TRBV18, the J gene TRBJ1-6; D is undetermined. Trimming left V 2 bases short and J 7 bases short, with 12 bases between. The length of the CDR3 is 15 residues. Germline-derived CDR1 and CDR2 are KGHSH and LQKENI. Here the CDR3 DNA reads TGTGCCAGCTCACCAGAGCCGGGATTCAATTCACCCCTCCACTTT. This sequence encodes CASSPEPGFNSPLHF. Full variable domain (remainder filled in from reference TRBV18 and TRBJ1-6): NAGVMQNPRHLVRRRGQEARLRCSPMKGHSHVYWYRQLPEEGLKFMVYLQKENIIDESGMPKERFSAEFPKEGPSILRIQQVVRGDSAAYFCASSPEPGFNSPLHFGNGTRLTVT.

This chain links TRBV7-4 with TRBJ1-2; tentative D call: TRBD1 (6 bases). Deletions cut 3 bases from V and 6 bases from J, with 14 bases between. The CDR3 covers 14 residues. Germline CDR1 is SGHVT and CDR2 is SQSDAQ. DNA of the CDR3: TGTGCCAGCAGCTTCAGGGGAGATCTACATGGCTACACCTTC. Its translation is CASSFRGDLHGYTF.

The genes are TRBV7-9 and TRBJ1-6; tentatively, D is TRBD1 (5 bases). Germline V gene data show CDR1 as SEHNR and CDR2 as FQNEAQ (reference sequence). The CDR3 has 14 residues. The V end lost 5 bases, the J end lost 8 bases, and 13 bases lay between the germline ends. The CDR3 spells CASSLGQSHSPLHF. CDR3 coding DNA: TGTGCCAGCAGCCTGGGGCAGTCCCATTCACCCCTCCACTTT.

In this sample, this clone turned up once. This CDR3 is CASTFDRNPYGYTF. CDR3 coding DNA: TGTGCCAGTACCTTTGACAGGAACCCCTATGGCTACACCTTC. The chain employs TRBV19 and TRBJ1-2; TRBD1 might be the D (6 bases). Germline CDR1 is LNHDA and CDR2 is SQIVND (reference sequence). This CDR3 is 14 amino acids long. The ends were cut back, 7 bases at V and 4 bases at J, with 16 bases in the middle.

This clone was recorded only once. The V call is TRBV5-1, the J call TRBJ1-3, with no clear D. The CDR3 covers 14 residues. CDR1 SGHRS and CDR2 YFSETQ come from the germline V gene. Trimming took off 4 bases at V and 2 bases at J, with 10 bases between the two ends. This CDR3 is CASSPSGAGNTIYF. CDR3 sequence (DNA): TGCGCCAGCAGCCCTTCTGGGGCTGGAAACACCATATATTTT.

The V and J genes are TRBV13 and TRBJ1-1, with D tentatively TRBD1 (5 bases). Germline loops: CDR1 PRHDT, CDR2 FYEKMQ (reference sequence). V lost 5 bases and J lost 10, with 14 bases in between. This CDR3 comprises 12 residues. CDR3 sequence reads: CASSNRQSRAFF. The CDR3, as DNA: TGTGCCAGCAGCAACCGACAGAGTAGAGCTTTCTTT.

The chain uses TRBV9 and TRBJ2-5, with TRBD1 identical over 7 bases. Trimming cost V 2 bases and J 5 bases; bases outside gene matches: 9. This CDR3 has 15 residues. The germline gives CDR1 SGDLS, CDR2 YYNGEE. The DNA for the CDR3 is TGTGCCAGCAGCGTCGAACAGGGGCTCGGGGAGACCCAGTACTTC. Translating it yields CASSVEQGLGETQYF.

The V and J genes are TRBV19 and TRBJ1-2, with TRBD1 as a possible D gene (6 bases). This CDR3 has 14 amino acids. V lost 4 bases and J lost 6, with 15 bases in between. Germline V gene sequence: CDR1 LNHDA, CDR2 SQIVND (reference sequence). CDR3 loop: CASSTRTVVNGYTF. DNA of the CDR3: TGTGCCAGTAGTACGAGGACAGTCGTAAATGGCTACACCTTC.

CDR3 DNA sequence: TGTGCCAGCAGTGAGGGACAGTTCAACACCATATATTTT. Encoded protein: CASSEGQFNTIYF. V is TRBV2 and J is TRBJ1-3; 7 nucleotides align to TRBD1. The germline gives CDR1 SNHLY, CDR2 FYNNEI. The CDR3 runs 13 residues. With V trimmed by 3 bases and J by 7 bases, 3 bases remained unmatched.

The chain uses TRBV25-1 and TRBJ1-2; D unclear. Germline V gene lookup returns CDR1 MGHDK and CDR2 SYGVNS. Trimming removed 5 bases at V and 0 bases at J, with 7 bases between. The CDR3 covers 13 residues. The chain's CDR3 is CASSLAANYGYTF. The CDR3 DNA is TGTGCCAGCAGTTTGGCAGCTAACTATGGCTACACCTTC.

The DNA for the CDR3 is TGTGCCAGTAGTTTAGGAGTCACTGAAGCTTTCTTT. As protein: CASSLGVTEAFF. The V and J genes are TRBV19 and TRBJ1-1; no definite D call. Between the trimmed V and J ends, which lost 5 bases and 4 bases, there was a span of 8 bases. The CDR3 extends over 12 amino acids. Germline V gene lookup returns CDR1 LNHDA and CDR2 SQIVND (reference sequence). Filled out from reference TRBV19 and TRBJ1-1, the complete variable domain reads DGGITQSPKYLFRKEGQNVTLSCEQNLNHDAMYWYRQDPGQGLRLIYYSQIVNDFQKGDIAEGYSVSREKKESFPLTVTSAQKNPTAFYLCASSLGVTEAFFGQGTRLTVV.

The chain recombines TRBV7-3 with TRBJ2-2; TRBD1 is a possible D gene (5 bases). Germline values: CDR1 SGHTA, CDR2 FQGTGA. The CDR3 consists of 15 residues. V lost 2 bases to trimming and J lost 5 bases, with 12 bases between them. CDR3 sequence reads: CASSLGRAPTGELFF. For the CDR3, the DNA is TGTGCCAGCAGCTTAGGCAGGGCCCCAACCGGGGAGCTGTTTTTT. Full variable domain (rest looked up from reference TRBV7-3 and TRBJ2-2): GAGVSQTPSNKVTEKGKYVELRCDPISGHTALYWYRQSLGQGPEFLIYFQGTGAADDSGLPNDRFFAVRPEGSVSTLKIQRTERGDSAVYLCASSLGRAPTGELFFGEGSRLTVL.

The V and J genes are TRBV3-1 (or the pseudogene TRBV3-2) and TRBJ1-2, with D possibly being TRBD1 (5 bases). Germline lookup yields CDR1 LGHDT and CDR2 YNNKEL (reference sequence). CDR3 length: 14 amino acids. Between the trimmed V and J ends, which lost 0 bases and 4 bases, there was a span of 9 bases. The DNA for the CDR3 is TGTGCCAGCAGCCAAGAGGCAGGGATCTATGGCTACACCTTC. Amino acid sequence: CASSQEAGIYGYTF.

The V gene is TRBV27, the J gene TRBJ2-2; TRBD1 agrees at 9 bases. The length of the CDR3 is 18 residues. V shed 0 bases and J 4 bases; nucleotides not matched to a gene: 9. Germline assignment: CDR1 MNHEY and CDR2 SMNVEV (reference sequence). CDR3 amino acids: CASSLSHGTGFITGELFF. CDR3 in DNA: TGTGCCAGCAGTTTATCGCACGGGACAGGGTTTATCACCGGGGAGCTGTTTTTT.

This chain joins TRBV2 and TRBJ2-3; D is possibly TRBD1 or TRBD2 (5 bases each). V was trimmed by 2 bases and J by 0 bases, leaving 9 bases between them. There are 15 residues in the CDR3. Germline assignment: CDR1 SNHLY and CDR2 FYNNEI. The CDR3 region is CASSELGRSTDTQYF. CDR3 nucleotides: TGTGCCAGCAGTGAATTGGGACGCAGCACAGATACGCAGTATTTT.

The table lists this clone with a count of one. The rearrangement links TRBV9 to TRBJ2-2; D assignment may be TRBD1 or TRBD2 (5 bases each). Trimming removed 4 bases from V and 0 bases from J, with 13 bases in between. The germline gives CDR1 SGDLS, CDR2 YYNGEE. This CDR3 region has 16 residues. In DNA form, the CDR3 reads TGTGCCAGCAGCCCTCGGGGCGGGTCGAACACCGGGGAGCTGTTTTTT. Its protein product is CASSPRGGSNTGELFF.

This clone was detected only once. This chain uses TRBV3-1 (or the pseudogene TRBV3-2) with TRBJ1-5; no reliable D call. From germline, CDR1 is LGHDT and CDR2 YNNKEL (reference sequence). Trimming left V 1 base short and J 2 bases short, with 6 bases between. The CDR3 loop spans 14 amino acids. The CDR3 nucleotides are TGTGCCAGCAGCCAAGGGACGGGCAATCAGCCCCAGCATTTT. It specifies CASSQGTGNQPQHF.